The rows below give T cell receptor beta chains drawn from one sample of a study of blood T cell repertoires in COVID-19. The method was immunoSEQ multiplex PCR; TCRdb's version includes in-frame clones alone and lacks a portion of them. This table holds over 120,000 clones, 85% to 90% found once. Sequenced material: peripheral blood. These receptors originate from a woman aged 50 to 60 with active or convalescent COVID-19. The CDR3 runs from the conserved cysteine through the conserved F or W. D genes are given only for firm matches. The size field is filled for only some rows; it gives once, few, many or a size class.

j_call d_call v_call clone_size cdr3_nt cdr3_aa
TRBJ1-2 . TRBV3-1/TRBV3-2 . TGTGCCAGCAGCCAAGACCGTAACTATGGCTACACCTTC CASSQDRNYGYTF
TRBJ1-4 . TRBV11-2 . TGTGCCAGCAGCTTGAGACAGGCCGGCGGTGAAAAACTGTTTTTT CASSLRQAGGEKLFF
TRBJ2-1 TRBD1 TRBV6-2/TRBV6-3 . TGTGCCAGCAGGCCTGACGGGACAGACAATGAGCAGTTCTTC CASRPDGTDNEQFF
TRBJ2-2 . TRBV7-9 . TGTGCCAGCAGCTTAGAAGGCGGGGTAGGCGGGGAGCTGTTTTTT CASSLEGGVGGELFF
TRBJ1-1 . TRBV3-1/TRBV3-2 . TGTGCCAGCAGTTCTACTCCAGGGAACACTGAAGCTTTCTTT CASSSTPGNTEAFF
TRBJ2-3 . TRBV7-8 . TGTGCCAGCAGGGTACGAATCGAGGCCACAGATACGCAGTATTTT CASRVRIEATDTQYF
TRBJ2-7 TRBD1 TRBV28 . TGTGCCAGCAGCCGATCAGGGGGTTACGAGCAGTACTTC CASSRSGGYEQYF
TRBJ1-5 . TRBV6-2/TRBV6-3 . TGTGCCAGCAGTTATGCGGGGGCAATCAATCAGCCCCAGCATTTT CASSYAGAINQPQHF
TRBJ1-2 . TRBV5-1 once TGCGCCAGCAGCACAACAGGGATTGGCTACACCTTC CASSTTGIGYTF
TRBJ2-6 . TRBV28 . TGTGCCAGCAGTTTTTCGGGGTATGGGGCCAACGTCCTGACTTTC CASSFSGYGANVLTF
TRBJ1-5 . TRBV28 . TGTGCCAGCAGTTCACAACAGGGCCCGGGAGGACAGCCCCAGCATTTT CASSSQQGPGGQPQHF
TRBJ2-7 TRBD2 TRBV18 . TGTGCCAGCTCATTGAGCAGCGGGGGGATGAACGGGCAGTACTTC CASSLSSGGMNGQYF
TRBJ1-1 . TRBV5-4 once TGTGCCAGCAGCTGGGGGGGGCCCGGATTCCCCACTGAAGCTTTCTTT CASSWGGPGFPTEAFF
TRBJ2-3 TRBD1 TRBV7-9 . TGTGCCAGCAGCTTTTATCCTGGACAGGGACACACAGATACGCAGTATTTT CASSFYPGQGHTDTQYF
TRBJ1-1 . TRBV28 . TGTGCCAGCATTGCGGGCTTGAACACTGAAGCTTTCTTT CASIAGLNTEAFF
TRBJ2-3 TRBD2 TRBV6-6 . TGTGCCAGCAGCGTCCGGACTAGCGAAGGGGATACGCAGTATTTT CASSVRTSEGDTQYF